The entry below describes one T cell receptor (beta chain). This sample was included in a study of blood T cell repertoires in COVID-19. The wider study: Sample material is recorded as cDNA or gDNA derived from T cells, B-cell-depleted T cells, or PBMCs.

Source study methods: For nucleated cells, counts were estimated from reference gene primer amplification. Some clones are missing from TCRdb's copy, which holds only in-frame ones; the method was immunoSEQ multiplex PCR. V and J calls and clone size are as listed in that table; D and trimming were resolved from the DNA. The sample holds 300,000 to 400,000 clones, approximately 90% seen once. CDR3 length equals 13 residues. Sequenced material: peripheral blood. The receptor's source is a woman under 30 who had recovered from COVID-19. The chain recombines TRBV21-1 with TRBJ1-2; the tabulated D call, TRBD1, remains unverified against the DNA. TRBV21-1 has pseudogene status. CDR3 sequence reads: CASPGQGADGYTF. CDR3 nucleotides: TGTGCCAGTCCGGGACAGGGGGCGGATGGCTACACCTTC.